The clone carrying this T cell receptor beta chain was picked up many times. Trimming took 6 bases from V and 4 from J, leaving 9 bases between them. CDR3 length: 13 amino acids. Building the TCR beta libraries relied on iRepertoire HTBI primers, and CDR3 regions underwent Arm-PCR. MiXCR, applied by TCRdb to the multiplex PCR reads, yields one record per CDR3 protein. The sample carries hundreds of thousands of distinct CDR3 sequences, approximately 15% recorded once. Time point defined: newly diagnosed GD, antithyroid drugs for less than 3 months. PBMC RNA served as the TCR library source. These data are taken from a study of regulatory T cells in long-lasting Graves disease. These data were also filed under a second study, of T cells in Graves' hyperthyroidism and ophthalmopathy.

The receptor was derived from a woman aged 30 to 39 with Graves disease. This rearrangement joins TRBV12-3 or TRBV12-4 to TRBJ2-2, with D perhaps matching TRBD2 (6 bases). This sample comprised peripheral blood mononuclear cells (PBMCs), obtained at new diagnosis, from a patient treated with antithyroid drugs. CDR3 sequence reads: CASRGLRTGELFF. CDR3 nucleotide sequence: TGTGCCAGCAGGGGACTTCGCACCGGGGAGCTGTTTTTT.